Following are 30 T cell receptor beta chains from one sample sequenced in a study of blood T cell repertoires in COVID-19. Sequencing was performed with immunoSEQ multiplex PCR; in TCRdb, only in-frame clones are kept and a portion is missing. The sample consists of around 71,000 clones, about 76% of them appearing once. Sequencing was carried out using peripheral blood. The receptors were gathered from a woman aged 80 or over with active or convalescent COVID-19.

V gene TRBV6-5 combines with J gene TRBJ1-6; D is unclear. V was trimmed by 6 bases and J by 0 bases, leaving 9 bases between them. Germline lookup yields CDR1 MNHEY and CDR2 SVGAGI. CDR3 size: 15 residues. In DNA form, the CDR3 reads TGTGCCAGCAGGCGAGACACCTCCTATAATTCACCCCTCCACTTT. Amino acid sequence: CASRRDTSYNSPLHF.

This clone showed up just a few times. The V call is TRBV6-1, the J call TRBJ1-2; TRBD1 might be the D (6 bases). V was clipped by 3 bases and J by 4 bases, with 15 bases between them. The V gene's germline CDR1 is MNHNS and CDR2 SASEGT. This CDR3 is 15 amino acids long. CDR3: CASSDLGALIYGYTF. CDR3 coding DNA: TGTGCCAGCAGTGATTTGGGGGCTCTTATCTATGGCTACACCTTC.

This clone was observed a single time. This chain uses TRBV7-9 with TRBJ1-3; TRBD1 is a possible D gene (5 bases). CDR1 is SEHNR, CDR2 FQNEAQ, per germline (reference sequence). The CDR3 has 15 amino acids. V was clipped by 4 bases and J by 2 bases, with 12 bases between them. CDR3 nucleotide sequence: TGTGCCAGCAGCTCGGGGCGGGGCACTGGAAACACCATATATTTT. The encoded protein is CASSSGRGTGNTIYF.

This chain links TRBV29-1 with TRBJ2-1; 11 nucleotides align to TRBD2. The CDR3 contains 14 residues. In germline, CDR1 is SQVTM, CDR2 ANQGSEA. J gave up 4 bases and V 4 bases, and 3 bases lay outside the gene matches. The CDR3 sequence is CSVGLAGTYNEQFF. The CDR3 nucleotides read TGCAGCGTTGGACTAGCGGGGACTTACAATGAGCAGTTCTTC.

V is TRBV6-5 and J is TRBJ1-5; D remains unclear. The CDR3 consists of 15 residues. Trimming removed 6 bases from V and 4 bases from J, with 16 bases in between. Per the germline V gene, CDR1 is MNHEY and CDR2 is SVGAGI. CDR3 DNA: TGTGCCAGCAGATTACAAGTGAACGAAAATCAGCCCCAGCATTTT. Its protein product is CASRLQVNENQPQHF.

The chain uses TRBV5-4 and TRBJ1-3; the D gene is possibly TRBD1 (6 bases). V was clipped by 3 bases and J by 0 bases, with 10 bases between them. The CDR3 contains 15 residues. CDR1 SGHNT and CDR2 YYREEE come from the germline V gene (reference sequence). CDR3 in amino acids: CASSYRDNSGNTIYF. The CDR3 DNA reads TGTGCCAGCAGCTATAGGGACAACTCTGGAAACACCATATATTTT.

This clone came up once. The chain uses TRBV10-3 and TRBJ1-4; 7 bases are shared with TRBD1. The CDR3 spans 16 residues. Germline trimming cut 4 bases from V and 0 bases from J; bases unmatched to any gene: 5. Germline V gene data show CDR1 as ENHRY and CDR2 as SYGVKD. The CDR3 reads CAISVGQEATNEKLFF. For the CDR3, the DNA is TGTGCCATCAGTGTTGGACAGGAGGCAACTAATGAAAAACTGTTTTTT.

The chain employs TRBV19 and TRBJ2-2; a possible D gene is TRBD1 (6 bases). CDR1 is LNHDA, CDR2 SQIVND, per germline (reference sequence). Trimming took 3 bases from V and 1 from J, leaving 12 bases between them. CDR3 length: 16 amino acids. In DNA, the CDR3 is TGTGCCAGTAGTATCGGAGACAGGTTGAACACCGGGGAGCTGTTTTTT. Translated, it gives CASSIGDRLNTGELFF.

The rearrangement joins TRBV5-4 to TRBJ2-7; D may be TRBD2 (5 bases). V shed 3 bases and J shed 4 bases, with 17 bases lying between them. Per the germline V gene, CDR1 is SGHNT and CDR2 is YYREEE (reference sequence). The CDR3 loop spans 15 amino acids. This CDR3 is CASSSARRDPYEQYF. The CDR3 DNA reads TGTGCCAGCAGCTCGGCCCGCCGGGATCCTTACGAGCAGTACTTC.

The chain couples TRBV6-2 or TRBV6-3 to TRBJ1-6; TRBD1 matches 7 bases. The length of the CDR3 is 16 residues. The trim removed 5 bases at V and 7 bases at J, leaving 11 bases unmatched. Germline V gives CDR1 MNHEY, CDR2 SVGEGT. The CDR3 is CASSQRQGLPNSPLHF. CDR3 DNA sequence: TGTGCCAGCAGTCAAAGACAGGGCCTACCAAATTCACCCCTCCACTTT.

The rearrangement joins TRBV24-1 to TRBJ1-2; the match to TRBD1 covers 8 bases. The germline V gene has CDR1 KGHDR and CDR2 SFDVKD. V shed 4 bases and J 3 bases; nucleotides not matched to a gene: 3. This CDR3 has 14 residues. In nucleotides, the CDR3 is TGTGCCACCAGTGAAGCGACAGGGGACTATGGCTACACCTTC. Protein sequence: CATSEATGDYGYTF.

The chain carries TRBV12-5 and TRBJ1-4, with TRBD1 as a possible D gene (6 bases). The CDR3 extends over 14 amino acids. Looked up from germline, CDR1 is LGHNT and CDR2 is FRNRAP. Between the trimmed V and J ends, which lost 6 bases and 3 bases, there was a span of 11 bases. CDR3 amino acids: CASGRDNSNEKLFF. As DNA, the CDR3 is TGTGCTAGTGGCCGGGACAATTCTAATGAAAAACTGTTTTTT.

The count of this clone is one. The V call is TRBV20-1, the J call TRBJ2-3; 11 nucleotides agree with TRBD1. Trimming at V came to 4 bases and at J to 4 bases, leaving 7 bases not matched to a gene. The germline gives CDR1 DFQATT, CDR2 SNEGSKA (reference sequence). This CDR3 contains 15 residues. The CDR3 loop is CSANDGQGASDTQYF. The CDR3 DNA reads as TGCAGTGCTAATGATGGACAGGGGGCATCAGATACGCAGTATTTT.

This chain uses TRBV2 with TRBJ2-1; D gene ambiguous. This CDR3 spans 12 amino acids. In germline, CDR1 is SNHLY, CDR2 FYNNEI. Trimming stripped 4 bases from V and 8 bases from J, with 9 bases between. CDR3 residues: CASSVYFDEQFF. In DNA form, the CDR3 reads TGTGCCAGCAGTGTATATTTCGATGAGCAGTTCTTC.

The table lists this clone with a few counts. This sequence joins TRBV28 and TRBJ2-7, with TRBD2 matching 8 bases. After removal of 10 bases from V and 0 bases from J, the junction contained 8 bases not matched to a gene. The germline V gene has CDR1 MDHEN and CDR2 SYDVKM. The CDR3 length is 14 residues. CDR3 DNA: TGTGCCATCCGGGCGGGGGGCACCTCCTACGAGCAGTACTTC. This sequence encodes CAIRAGGTSYEQYF.

This rearrangement joins TRBV27 to TRBJ1-2; 10 nucleotides match TRBD1. With V trimmed by 5 bases and J by 6 bases, 6 bases remained unmatched. Germline CDR1 is MNHEY and CDR2 is SMNVEV (reference sequence). The CDR3 sequence is 14 residues long. CDR3 DNA: TGTGCCAGCAGTGTGGACAGGGGGTGGGATGGCTACACCTTC. Amino acids: CASSVDRGWDGYTF.

The chain recombines TRBV11-2 with TRBJ2-7; 14 nucleotides align to TRBD2. The CDR3 consists of 17 residues. CDR1 and CDR2 (germline): SGHAT, FQNNGV. With 4 bases clipped from V and 1 base from J, the junction kept 6 bases outside the gene matches. DNA of the CDR3: TGTGCCAGCAGCTCGACTAGCGGGGGGGCTAGATCCTACGAGCAGTACTTC. It translates to CASSSTSGGARSYEQYF.

The chain recombines TRBV2 with TRBJ2-3, with D unresolved. Per the germline V gene, CDR1 is SNHLY and CDR2 is FYNNEI. CDR3 length equals 13 residues. Trimming left V 8 bases short and J 2 bases short, with 11 bases between. CDR3 sequence reads: CASAPSATDTQYF. The CDR3 DNA reads as TGTGCCAGCGCGCCTAGTGCCACAGATACGCAGTATTTT.

CDR3: CAWSGQRINQPQHF. For the CDR3, the DNA is TGTGCCTGGAGTGGACAGAGAATAAATCAGCCCCAGCATTTT. The chain uses TRBV30 and TRBJ1-5; a possible D gene is TRBD1 (5 bases). The germline CDR1 and CDR2 sequences are GTSNPN and SVGIG (reference sequence). Trimming took off 1 base at V and 4 bases at J, with 11 bases between the two ends. There are 14 residues in the CDR3.

This clone occurred once. J is TRBJ2-4 and V is TRBV4-1; maybe TRBD2 (5 bases). The CDR3 extends over 14 amino acids. With 4 bases removed from V and 3 bases from J, the gap between germline ends came to 10 bases. The germline CDR1 and CDR2 sequences are MGHRA and YSYEKL. CDR3 sequence reads: CASSPPGLKNIQYF. Written as DNA, the CDR3 is TGCGCCAGCAGCCCCCCTGGACTCAAAAACATTCAGTACTTC.

The chain recombines TRBV7-2 with TRBJ2-3; D might be TRBD1 (6 bases). Germline CDR1 and CDR2: SGHTA and FQGNSA. The CDR3 runs to 18 residues. The V end was cut by 6 bases, the J end by 0 bases, with 22 bases between. DNA of the CDR3: TGTGCCAGCAGGTCCCCGGGACATACTGGGAGAAGCACAGATACGCAGTATTTT. It yields the protein CASRSPGHTGRSTDTQYF. Using reference TRBV7-2 and TRBJ2-3 for the parts outside the CDR3, the full variable domain is GAGVSQSPSNKVTEKGKDVELRCDPISGHTALYWYRQSLGQGLEFLIYFQGNSAPDKSGLPSDRFSAERTGGSVSTLTIQRTQQEDSAVYLCASRSPGHTGRSTDTQYFGPGTRLTVL.

This chain joins TRBV7-9 and TRBJ1-1; D remains unclear. Germline V CDR1 and CDR2: SEHNR, FQNEAQ (reference sequence). The length of the CDR3 is 15 residues. Trimming removed 1 base at V and 7 bases at J, with 16 bases between. DNA of the CDR3: TGTGCCAGCAGCTTAGTAGGCAGGCGGGAAGGTGAAGCTTTCTTT. Protein product: CASSLVGRREGEAFF.

This clone was observed a few times. V is TRBV27 and J is TRBJ2-7; 9 positions agree with TRBD1. The ends lost 5 bases at V and 2 bases at J; junction bases unmatched: 7. The V gene's germline CDR1 is MNHEY and CDR2 SMNVEV (reference sequence). The CDR3 totals 15 residues. CDR3: CASSAKTGGPYEQYF. The CDR3 DNA follows: TGTGCCAGCAGTGCCAAGACAGGGGGACCCTACGAGCAGTACTTC.

The chain combines TRBV30 with TRBJ1-1; the D gene is possibly TRBD1 (5 bases). The germline V gene has CDR1 GTSNPN and CDR2 SVGIG (reference sequence). Trimming left V 0 bases short and J 4 bases short, with 15 bases between. The CDR3 has 15 amino acids. The CDR3 reads CAWSVQDQGGTEAFF. The CDR3 nucleotides are TGTGCCTGGAGTGTACAGGATCAGGGAGGCACTGAAGCTTTCTTT.

This sequence joins TRBV5-1 and TRBJ2-7, with TRBD1 matching 10 bases. CDR1 is SGHRS, CDR2 YFSETQ, per germline. CDR3 length: 15 residues. J lost 3 bases, V lost 4 bases, and 7 bases had no gene match. The CDR3 region has the DNA TGCGCCAGCAGCCCTAGACAGGGGGCGGACTACGAGCAGTACTTC. This sequence encodes CASSPRQGADYEQYF.

CDR3 bases: TGTGCCAGCTCCGGAGCTGACACCGGGGAGCTGTTTTTT. Translating gives CASSGADTGELFF. The chain couples TRBV18 to TRBJ2-2; D is uncertain. This CDR3 region has 13 residues. Germline V gene lookup returns CDR1 KGHSH and CDR2 LQKENI. V was pared by 6 bases and J by 3 bases, with 8 bases between.

J is TRBJ2-1 and V is TRBV11-3; 8 nucleotides agree with TRBD1. The trim removed 2 bases at V and 2 bases at J, leaving 2 bases unmatched. The CDR3 has 15 residues. Germline V gives CDR1 SGHNT, CDR2 YENEEA. DNA for the CDR3: TGTGCCAGCAGCTTAAGGACAGGGACCTACAATGAGCAGTTCTTC. This translates into CASSLRTGTYNEQFF. Filled out from reference TRBV11-3 and TRBJ2-1, the complete variable domain reads EAGVVQSPRYKIIEKKQPVAFWCNPISGHNTLYWYLQNLGQGPELLIRYENEEAVDDSQLPKDRFSAERLKGVDSTLKIQPAELGDSAVYLCASSLRTGTYNEQFFGPGTRLTVL.

This chain links TRBV4-1 with TRBJ1-6, with no clear D. The CDR3 runs to 15 residues. Looked up from germline, CDR1 is MGHRA and CDR2 is YSYEKL. V lost 4 bases, J lost 10 bases, and 17 bases lay in between. The CDR3 region has the DNA TGCGCCAGCAGCCCGGATTCGGGGTTGAGGTCACCCCTCCACTTT. It codes for CASSPDSGLRSPLHF.

V and J are TRBV3-1 (or the pseudogene TRBV3-2) and TRBJ2-7, with D unclear. Per germline, CDR1 LGHDT and CDR2 YNNKEL (reference sequence). CDR3 size: 14 residues. With 2 bases removed from V and 0 bases from J, the gap between germline ends came to 8 bases. CDR3: CASSQLYSSYEQYF. The CDR3 bases are TGTGCCAGCAGCCAATTGTACAGCTCCTACGAGCAGTACTTC.

The gene calls are TRBV19 and TRBJ2-4; 16 positions match TRBD2. The CDR3 runs to 20 residues. CDR1 and CDR2 (germline): LNHDA, SQIVND (reference sequence). V lost 4 bases to trimming and J lost 1 base; unmatched junction nucleotides: 10. As DNA, the CDR3 is TGTGCCAGTAGTACCCCCGGGACTAGCGGGGGGGATCCCGCCAAAAACATTCAGTACTTC. It yields the protein CASSTPGTSGGDPAKNIQYF.